This entry is about one TCR beta chain. These data belong to a study of cytomegalovirus exposure and HLA in healthy donors. Germline lookup yields CDR1 MNHEY and CDR2 SVGAGI. The length of the CDR3 is 15 residues. V gave up 2 bases and J gave up 1 base, with 8 bases separating them. 13 Jbeta primers and 60 Vbeta primers were used for the PCR. The table came from immunoSEQ multiplex PCR; TCRdb's copy has only in-frame clones and leaves some out. The table has 150,000 to 200,000 clones, less than 80% seen once; the top ten hold 2.5% to 3%. This sequence originates from a man aged 35 to 55 in good health and CMV-seronegative. The sequencing input was PBMCs. V usage is TRBV6-5 and J usage is TRBJ2-2; a possible D gene is TRBD2 (5 bases). The CDR3 coding sequence is TGTGCCAGCAGTTACGAGGGCGAGAACACCGGGGAGCTGTTTTTT. This encodes CASSYEGENTGELFF.